The rows below give T cell receptor beta chains drawn from one sample of a study of T cells in localized non-small cell lung cancer. The table came from immunoSEQ multiplex PCR; TCRdb's copy has only in-frame clones and leaves some out. The table records about 40,000 clones, around 86% of them present only once. The source material was peripheral blood mononuclear cells, sampled before any cancer treatment. These receptors came from a male donor at least 60 years old with stage II lung adenocarcinoma. CDR3s include the opening cysteine and the closing phenylalanine or tryptophan. The D gene is left open where the match is weak. Size is omitted from some rows. Given values are once, few, many or a class for expanded clones.

J: TRBJ2-7
D: NA
size: NA
V: TRBV28
CDR3: CASNSSPPGLEQYF
DNA: TGTGCCTCCAATTCTTCTCCCCCCGGTCTCGAGCAGTACTTC

J: TRBJ1-3
D: NA
size: NA
V: TRBV5-1
CDR3: CASSLDGPSGNTIYF
DNA: TGCGCCAGCAGCTTGGACGGACCCTCTGGAAACACCATATATTTT

J: TRBJ1-1
D: NA
size: NA
V: TRBV18
CDR3: CASSGGQSTEAFF
DNA: TGTGCCAGCTCCGGGGGGCAGTCCACTGAAGCTTTCTTT

J: TRBJ2-1
D: NA
size: NA
V: TRBV28
CDR3: CAIGLASNEQFF
DNA: TGTGCCATTGGCCTGGCGTCAAATGAGCAGTTCTTC

J: TRBJ2-1
D: TRBD1
size: NA
V: TRBV6-1
CDR3: CASPGQTYNEQFF
DNA: TGTGCCAGTCCGGGACAGACCTACAATGAGCAGTTCTTC

J: TRBJ2-7
D: NA
size: few
V: TRBV4-2
CDR3: CASSPRGGEQYF
DNA: TGTGCCAGCAGCCCCAGGGGGGGCGAGCAGTACTTC

J: TRBJ2-7
D: NA
size: NA
V: TRBV5-8
CDR3: CASSSGVRVVTEQYF
DNA: TGTGCCAGCAGCTCGGGGGTAAGGGTTGTAACCGAGCAGTACTTC

J: TRBJ2-3
D: NA
size: NA
V: TRBV28
CDR3: CASATQLQGEIKDTQYF
DNA: TGTGCCAGCGCCACGCAGCTTCAGGGCGAGATTAAAGATACGCAGTATTTT

J: TRBJ2-6
D: NA
size: NA
V: TRBV19
CDR3: CASSMGLSSGANVLTF
DNA: TGTGCCAGTAGTATGGGTCTTAGCTCCGGGGCCAACGTCCTGACTTTC

J: TRBJ2-3
D: TRBD2
size: NA
V: TRBV2
CDR3: CASSGRTSGRYADTQYF
DNA: TGTGCCAGCAGTGGAAGGACTAGCGGGAGATATGCAGATACGCAGTATTTT

J: TRBJ2-2
D: NA
size: NA
V: TRBV28
CDR3: CASRNKGQTNTGELFF
DNA: TGTGCCAGCAGGAATAAGGGACAAACGAACACCGGGGAGCTGTTTTTT

J: TRBJ2-3
D: NA
size: once
V: TRBV20-1
CDR3: CSAIRIDTQYF
DNA: TGCAGTGCCATTAGGATAGATACGCAGTATTTT

J: TRBJ1-2
D: NA
size: NA
V: TRBV30
CDR3: CAWTRGTSNYGYTF
DNA: TGTGCCTGGACCAGGGGCACTTCTAACTATGGCTACACCTTC

J: TRBJ2-2
D: NA
size: NA
V: TRBV7-9
CDR3: CASSSWDGDTGELFF
DNA: TGTGCCAGCAGCTCTTGGGACGGTGACACCGGGGAGCTGTTTTTT

J: TRBJ2-2
D: TRBD1
size: NA
V: TRBV15
CDR3: CATSRSQGQTGELFF
DNA: TGTGCCACCAGCAGATCACAGGGGCAGACCGGGGAGCTGTTTTTT

J: TRBJ2-2
D: NA
size: few
V: TRBV9
CDR3: CASSPEGPGTGELFF
DNA: TGTGCCAGCAGCCCAGAGGGGCCTGGCACCGGGGAGCTGTTTTTT

J: TRBJ1-1
D: NA
size: NA
V: TRBV28
CDR3: CASLSLSGGNTEAFF
DNA: TGTGCCAGCTTGAGCTTATCCGGAGGAAACACTGAAGCTTTCTTT

J: TRBJ1-1
D: NA
size: once
V: TRBV18
CDR3: CASSPAPGTEAFF
DNA: TGTGCCAGCTCACCGGCCCCAGGCACTGAAGCTTTCTTT

J: TRBJ1-5
D: NA
size: NA
V: TRBV28
CDR3: CASSFGGLWPQHF
DNA: TGTGCCAGCAGTTTCGGGGGCCTTTGGCCCCAGCATTTT

J: TRBJ2-1
D: TRBD2
size: NA
V: TRBV19
CDR3: CASIGTSGRLYNEQFF
DNA: TGTGCCTCGATAGGGACTAGCGGGAGACTCTACAATGAGCAGTTCTTC

J: TRBJ2-7
D: NA
size: NA
V: TRBV18
CDR3: CASSPMRDSHEQYF
DNA: TGTGCCAGCTCACCTATGAGGGATTCCCACGAGCAGTACTTC

J: TRBJ2-1
D: TRBD1
size: NA
V: TRBV7-2
CDR3: CASRDGYRGNNNEQFF
DNA: TGTGCCAGCAGGGACGGCTACAGGGGGAATAACAATGAGCAGTTCTTC

J: TRBJ2-2
D: TRBD1
size: NA
V: TRBV30
CDR3: CAWKGQGRAGELFF
DNA: TGTGCCTGGAAGGGACAGGGAAGAGCCGGGGAGCTGTTTTTT

J: TRBJ2-4
D: NA
size: NA
V: TRBV5-4
CDR3: CASSLQDSKNIQYF
DNA: TGTGCCAGCAGCTTGCAGGACTCCAAAAACATTCAGTACTTC

J: TRBJ1-5
D: NA
size: NA
V: TRBV7-2
CDR3: CASSLMADSNQPQHF
DNA: TGTGCCAGCAGCTTAATGGCCGATAGCAATCAGCCCCAGCATTTT

J: TRBJ2-7
D: TRBD2
size: NA
V: TRBV7-9
CDR3: CASSPYPGLAASYEQYF
DNA: TGTGCCAGCAGTCCTTATCCGGGACTAGCGGCCTCCTACGAGCAGTACTTC

J: TRBJ1-2
D: TRBD1
size: NA
V: TRBV18
CDR3: CASSPLQDRVGGYTF
DNA: TGTGCCAGCTCACCTCTTCAAGACAGGGTTGGAGGCTACACCTTC